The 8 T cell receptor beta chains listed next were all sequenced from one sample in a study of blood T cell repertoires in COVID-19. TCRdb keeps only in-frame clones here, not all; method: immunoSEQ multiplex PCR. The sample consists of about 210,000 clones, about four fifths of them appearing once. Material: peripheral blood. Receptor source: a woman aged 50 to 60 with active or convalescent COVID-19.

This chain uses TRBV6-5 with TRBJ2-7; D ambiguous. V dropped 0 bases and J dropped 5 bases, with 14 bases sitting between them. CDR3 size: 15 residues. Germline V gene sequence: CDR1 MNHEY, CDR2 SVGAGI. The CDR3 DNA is TGTGCCAGCAGTTACTCAGGCAGGCTGGTGCACGAGCAGTACGTC. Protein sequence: CASSYSGRLVHEQYV.

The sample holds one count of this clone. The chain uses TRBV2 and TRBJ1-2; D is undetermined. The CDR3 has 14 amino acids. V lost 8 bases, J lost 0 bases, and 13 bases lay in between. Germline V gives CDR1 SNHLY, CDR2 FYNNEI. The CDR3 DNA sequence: TGTGCCAGCCCTTCCCCGGGAACTAACTATGGCTACACCTTC. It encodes CASPSPGTNYGYTF.

The CDR3: CASSSQTTGPHEQYF. DNA of the CDR3: TGTGCCAGCAGCTCACAAACGACAGGGCCCCACGAGCAGTACTTC. The rearrangement links TRBV7-9 to TRBJ2-7; 7 bases map to TRBD1. With 4 bases clipped from V and 5 bases from J, the junction kept 11 bases outside the gene matches. Germline CDR1 is SEHNR and CDR2 is FQNEAQ (reference sequence). CDR3 length equals 15 residues. The complete variable domain, with remaining parts taken from reference TRBV7-9 and TRBJ2-7, reads DTGVSQNPRHKITKRGQNVTFRCDPISEHNRLYWYRQTLGQGPEFLTYFQNEAQLEKSRLLSDRFSAERPKGSFSTLEIQRTEQGDSAMYLCASSSQTTGPHEQYFGPGTRLTVT.

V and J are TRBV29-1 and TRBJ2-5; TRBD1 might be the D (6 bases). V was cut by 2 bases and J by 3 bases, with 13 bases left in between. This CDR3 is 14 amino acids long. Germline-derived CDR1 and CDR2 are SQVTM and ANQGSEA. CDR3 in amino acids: CSVERGNRKETQYF. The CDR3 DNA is TGCAGCGTTGAAAGGGGGAACAGGAAAGAGACCCAGTACTTC. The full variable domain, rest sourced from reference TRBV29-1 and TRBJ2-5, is SAVISQKPSRDICQRGTSLTIQCQVDSQVTMMFWYRQQPGQSLTLIATANQGSEATYESGFVIDKFPISRPNLTFSTLTVSNMSPEDSSIYLCSVERGNRKETQYFGPGTRLLVL.

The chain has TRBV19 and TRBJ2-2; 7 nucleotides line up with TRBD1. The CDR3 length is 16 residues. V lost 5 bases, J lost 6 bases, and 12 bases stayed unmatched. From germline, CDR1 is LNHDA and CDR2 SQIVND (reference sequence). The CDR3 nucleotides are TGTGCCAGTAGTCGTTTTACAGGGGACGACGCCGGGGAGCTGTTTTTT. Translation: CASSRFTGDDAGELFF.

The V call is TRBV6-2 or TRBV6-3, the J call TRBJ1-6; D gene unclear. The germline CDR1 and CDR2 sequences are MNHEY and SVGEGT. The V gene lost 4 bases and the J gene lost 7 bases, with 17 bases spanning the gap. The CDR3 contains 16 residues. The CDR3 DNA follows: TGTGCCAGCAGTTCGGACTTCAGCGGAGGAAATTCACCCCTCCACTTT. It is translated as CASSSDFSGGNSPLHF.

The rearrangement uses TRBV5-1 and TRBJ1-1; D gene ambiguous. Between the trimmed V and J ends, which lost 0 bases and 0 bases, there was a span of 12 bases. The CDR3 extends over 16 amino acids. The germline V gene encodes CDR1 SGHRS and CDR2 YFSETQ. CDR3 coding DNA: TGCGCCAGCAGCTTGGGATACTGGTTGATGAACACTGAAGCTTTCTTT. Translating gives CASSLGYWLMNTEAFF.

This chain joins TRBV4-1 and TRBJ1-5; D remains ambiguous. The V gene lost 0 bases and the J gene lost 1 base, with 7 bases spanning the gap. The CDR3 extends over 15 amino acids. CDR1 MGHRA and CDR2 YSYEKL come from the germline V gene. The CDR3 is CASSQDRVSNQPQHF. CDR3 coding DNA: TGCGCCAGCAGCCAAGATCGGGTCAGCAATCAGCCCCAGCATTTT.